This T cell receptor beta chain derives from a study of Ad26.COV2.S vaccination and SARS-CoV-2 variants. Study-wide points: Spike-specific CD8+ and CD4+ T cell responses reportedly showed substantial breadth after vaccination.

The CDR3 consists of 14 residues. Germline CDR1 is SNHLY and CDR2 is FYNNEI. With 8 bases clipped from V and 4 bases from J, the junction kept 7 bases outside the gene matches. To note about this clone: As yet, its antigen is unknown.

Method: immunoSEQ multiplex PCR; TCRdb's copy keeps in-frame clones and lacks some. The sample includes more than 150,000 clones, roughly 85% of them seen just once. The J gene is TRBJ2-2, the V gene TRBV2; 7 bases match TRBD1. This TCR was sampled from a human donor who had recovered from COVID-19. The input for sequencing was peripheral blood, taken after recovery from COVID-19. The DNA of the CDR3 is TGTGCCAGCCGGAGACAGGGACGCACCGGGGAGCTGTTTTTT. Its protein product is CASRRQGRTGELFF.